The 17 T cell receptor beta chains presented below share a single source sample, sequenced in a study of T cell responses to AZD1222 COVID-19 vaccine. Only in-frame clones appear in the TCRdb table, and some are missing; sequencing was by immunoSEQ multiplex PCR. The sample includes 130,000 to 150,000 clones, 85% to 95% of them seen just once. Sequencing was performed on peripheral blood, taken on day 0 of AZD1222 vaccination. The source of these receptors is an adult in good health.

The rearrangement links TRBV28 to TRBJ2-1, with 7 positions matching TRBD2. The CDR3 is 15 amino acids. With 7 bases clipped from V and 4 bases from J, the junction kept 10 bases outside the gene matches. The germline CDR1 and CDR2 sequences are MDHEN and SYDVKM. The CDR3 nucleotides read TGTGCCAGCACTGACGAGCGGGGTATTTACAATGAGCAGTTCTTC. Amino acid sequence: CASTDERGIYNEQFF.

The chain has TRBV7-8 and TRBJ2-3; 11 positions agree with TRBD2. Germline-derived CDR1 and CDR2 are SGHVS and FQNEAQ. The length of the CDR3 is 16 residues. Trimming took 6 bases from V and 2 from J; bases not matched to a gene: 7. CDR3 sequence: CASRGLAGGPTDTQYF. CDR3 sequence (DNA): TGTGCCAGCAGGGGCCTAGCGGGAGGACCCACAGATACGCAGTATTTT. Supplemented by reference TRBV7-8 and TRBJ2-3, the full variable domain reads GAGVSQSPRYKVAKRGQDVALRCDPISGHVSLFWYQQALGQGPEFLTYFQNEAQLDKSGLPSDRFFAERPEGSVSTLKIQRTQQEDSAVYLCASRGLAGGPTDTQYFGPGTRLTVL.

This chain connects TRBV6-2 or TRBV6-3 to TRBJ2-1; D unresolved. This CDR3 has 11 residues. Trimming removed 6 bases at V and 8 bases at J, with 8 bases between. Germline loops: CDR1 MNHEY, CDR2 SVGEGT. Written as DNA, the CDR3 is TGTGCCAGCAGCCCTTACGATGAGCAGTTCTTC. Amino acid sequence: CASSPYDEQFF.

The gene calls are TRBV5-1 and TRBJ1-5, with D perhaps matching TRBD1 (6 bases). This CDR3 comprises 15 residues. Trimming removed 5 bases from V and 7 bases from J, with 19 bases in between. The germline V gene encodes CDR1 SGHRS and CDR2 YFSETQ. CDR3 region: CASRPGGVGEQPQHF. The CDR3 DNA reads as TGCGCCAGCAGACCGGGGGGCGTCGGGGAGCAGCCCCAGCATTTT.

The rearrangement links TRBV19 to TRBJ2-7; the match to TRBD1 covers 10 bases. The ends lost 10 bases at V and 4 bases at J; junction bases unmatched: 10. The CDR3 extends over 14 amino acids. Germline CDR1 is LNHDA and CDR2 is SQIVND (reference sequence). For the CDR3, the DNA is TGTGCCAAACTAAAACCGGGACAGGGGTACGAGCAGTACTTC. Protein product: CAKLKPGQGYEQYF.

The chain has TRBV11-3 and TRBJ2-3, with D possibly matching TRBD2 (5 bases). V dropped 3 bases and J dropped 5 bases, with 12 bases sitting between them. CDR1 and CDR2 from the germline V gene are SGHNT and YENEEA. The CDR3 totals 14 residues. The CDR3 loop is CASSFPPRGDTQYF. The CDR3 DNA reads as TGTGCCAGCAGCTTTCCCCCCCGGGGAGATACGCAGTATTTT.

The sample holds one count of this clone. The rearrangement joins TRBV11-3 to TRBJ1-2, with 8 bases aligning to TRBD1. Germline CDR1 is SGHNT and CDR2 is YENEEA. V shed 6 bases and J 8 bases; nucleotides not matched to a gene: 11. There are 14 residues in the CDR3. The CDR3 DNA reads TGTGCCAGCAGTGCAGGGGGCGCTTGGGGAGGCTACACCTTC. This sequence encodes CASSAGGAWGGYTF.

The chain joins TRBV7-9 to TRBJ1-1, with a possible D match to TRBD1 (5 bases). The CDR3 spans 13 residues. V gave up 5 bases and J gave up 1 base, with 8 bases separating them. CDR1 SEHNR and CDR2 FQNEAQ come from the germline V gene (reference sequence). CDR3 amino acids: CASSIQGNTEAFF. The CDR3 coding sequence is TGTGCCAGCAGCATCCAGGGGAACACTGAAGCTTTCTTT.

The CDR3 sequence: CASRLVGRNYGYTF. CDR3 DNA sequence: TGTGCCAGCAGGCTCGTGGGGCGGAACTATGGCTACACCTTC. J is TRBJ1-2 and V is TRBV28; TRBD1 might be the D (5 bases). Trimming stripped 6 bases from V and 2 bases from J, with 13 bases between. The CDR3 runs 14 residues. CDR1 is MDHEN and CDR2 is SYDVKM in the germline V gene.

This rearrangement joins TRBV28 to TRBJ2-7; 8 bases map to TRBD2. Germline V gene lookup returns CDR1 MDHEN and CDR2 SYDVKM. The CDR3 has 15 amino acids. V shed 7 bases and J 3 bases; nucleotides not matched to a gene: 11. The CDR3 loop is CASTTPSGSRYEQYF. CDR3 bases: TGTGCCAGCACCACTCCCAGCGGGAGTCGCTACGAGCAGTACTTC. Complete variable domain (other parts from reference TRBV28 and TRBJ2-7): DVKVTQSSRYLVKRTGEKVFLECVQDMDHENMFWYRQDPGLGLRLIYFSYDVKMKEKGDIPEGYSVSREKKERFSLILESASTNQTSMYLCASTTPSGSRYEQYFGPGTRLTVT.

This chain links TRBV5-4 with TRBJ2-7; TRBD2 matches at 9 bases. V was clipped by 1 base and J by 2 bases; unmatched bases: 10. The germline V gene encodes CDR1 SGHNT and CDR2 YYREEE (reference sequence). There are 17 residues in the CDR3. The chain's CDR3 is CASSLSAGGPWPYEQYF. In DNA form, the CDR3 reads TGTGCCAGCAGCTTGTCGGCGGGAGGGCCTTGGCCCTACGAGCAGTACTTC.

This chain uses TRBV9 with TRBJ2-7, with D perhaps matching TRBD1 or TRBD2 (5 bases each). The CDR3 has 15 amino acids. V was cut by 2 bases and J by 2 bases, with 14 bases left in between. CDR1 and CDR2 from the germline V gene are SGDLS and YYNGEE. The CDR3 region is CASSVTGTAPYEQYF. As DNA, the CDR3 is TGTGCCAGCAGCGTGACCGGGACCGCGCCCTACGAGCAGTACTTC.

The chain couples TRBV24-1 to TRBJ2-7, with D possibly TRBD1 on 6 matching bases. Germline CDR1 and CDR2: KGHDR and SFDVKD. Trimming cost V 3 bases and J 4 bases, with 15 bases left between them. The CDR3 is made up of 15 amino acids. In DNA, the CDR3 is TGTGCCACCAGTGATGTGGGCAGGGGCCCTTACGAGCAGTACTTC. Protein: CATSDVGRGPYEQYF.

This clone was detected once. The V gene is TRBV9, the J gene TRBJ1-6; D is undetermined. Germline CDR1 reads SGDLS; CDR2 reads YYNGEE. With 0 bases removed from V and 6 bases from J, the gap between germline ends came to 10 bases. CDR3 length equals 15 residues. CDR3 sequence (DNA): TGTGCCAGCAGCGTAGATTTCCCGATTAATTCACCCCTCCACTTT. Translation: CASSVDFPINSPLHF.

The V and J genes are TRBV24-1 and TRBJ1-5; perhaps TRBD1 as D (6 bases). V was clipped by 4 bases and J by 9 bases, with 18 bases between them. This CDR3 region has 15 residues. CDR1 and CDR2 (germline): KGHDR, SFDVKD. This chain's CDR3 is CATSDSSSGVPPQHF. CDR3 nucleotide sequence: TGTGCCACCAGTGACAGCTCATCAGGGGTCCCGCCCCAGCATTTT.

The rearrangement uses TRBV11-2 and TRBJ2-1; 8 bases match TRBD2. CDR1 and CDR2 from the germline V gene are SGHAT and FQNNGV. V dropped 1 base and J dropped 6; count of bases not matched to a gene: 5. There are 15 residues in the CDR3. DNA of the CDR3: TGTGCCAGCAGCTTAGTTCACCGGGGGGGCAATGAGCAGTTCTTC. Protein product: CASSLVHRGGNEQFF.

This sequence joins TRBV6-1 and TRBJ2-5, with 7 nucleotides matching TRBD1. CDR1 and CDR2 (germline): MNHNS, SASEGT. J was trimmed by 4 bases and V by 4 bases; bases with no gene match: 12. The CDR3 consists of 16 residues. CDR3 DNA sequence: TGTGCCAGCAGTGGACGTCTTTCGAACAGGGGAGAGACCCAGTACTTC. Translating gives CASSGRLSNRGETQYF.